This TCR beta chain comes out of a study of CD8 T cells in Susac syndrome (dated by TCRdb to about 2019). General notes on the study: Repertoire sequencing was used to test whether CD8+ T cell activation and differentiation in Susac syndrome was antigen driven. Clonality of the CD8+ T cell repertoire was compared between 11 to 12 healthy donors, roughly 14 Susac syndrome patients and some 15 multiple sclerosis patients.

RNA was extracted with the RNeasy kit and about 0.45 to 1 ug was reverse transcribed using random hexamers. TCR beta CDR3 regions were amplified with the immunoSEQ multiplex PCR assay covering 54 Vbeta and 13 Jbeta segments. Bias from PCR amplification was corrected by using a synthetic template baseline for primer optimization and for computational correction. For the original study's pipeline: Only productive sequences were kept, with reads annotated to V, D and J genes according to IMGT and analyzed in immunoSEQ Analyzer. Clonality was computed as one minus Shannon entropy normalized by log2 of the number of productive unique sequences. For each patient and control, public and private clones were evaluated among the 100 most prevalent clones. Clones were defined as Susac-specific when absent from the healthy and MS cohorts, from about 970 published viral clones and from other ImmuneACCESS disease sequences. TCRdb trimmed the raw reads at Q25, called clones with MiXCR and kept productive beta chains. CDR3 protein duplicates are merged, each entry listing the most common genes and DNA. These V and J calls rely on TCRdb rather than the paper's analysis. This sample gives some 400,000 distinct CDR3 sequences in total; 75% to 90% of them show up just once. About 0.12% of the sample rests with the top ten.

Peripheral blood CD8+ and CD4+ T cells from healthy donors, Susac syndrome patients and multiple sclerosis patients were profiled using high-throughput TCR beta sequencing. The multiple sclerosis controls were treatment-naive patients who had stable or active relapsing-remitting disease and met the revised McDonald criteria. Bulk CD8+ and CD4+ T cells were purified by magnetic negative isolation, whereas CD8+ TEMRA cells were enriched by FACS. Blood was drawn into EDTA tubes, processed within 24 hours, and PBMCs were isolated by density gradient centrifugation. PBMCs destined for TCR sequencing were cryopreserved in liquid nitrogen and later thawed in a 37 °C water bath. The sorted or isolated CD4+, CD8+ and CD8+ TEMRA cells reached a purity of at least 90%. Broader findings and caveats from the paper: The TCR sequencing and HLA analysis was acknowledged to have included a relatively small number of individuals.

The CDR3 covers 16 residues, taking in both the cysteine and the phenylalanine. The CDR3 DNA has 48 bases and is translated from base 1. The germline V and J ends show losses of 5 bases and 0 bases respectively, and no gene match explains 6 bases of the junction. Points on this clonotype: Its specific antigen is unknown. Base quality data are lacking; no much larger clone is found one base away.

Sequencing was done on a sample of CD8+ T cells from PBMCs. The receptor comes from a human donor with multiple sclerosis. This chain joins TRBV12-3 or TRBV12-4 to TRBJ2-2, with 7 junctional bases fitting TRBD1. The CDR3 protein: CASSPTGETNTGELFF. The nucleotide sequence is given as TGTGCCAGCAGTCCCACAGGGGAAACGAACACCGGGGAGCTGTTTTTT.